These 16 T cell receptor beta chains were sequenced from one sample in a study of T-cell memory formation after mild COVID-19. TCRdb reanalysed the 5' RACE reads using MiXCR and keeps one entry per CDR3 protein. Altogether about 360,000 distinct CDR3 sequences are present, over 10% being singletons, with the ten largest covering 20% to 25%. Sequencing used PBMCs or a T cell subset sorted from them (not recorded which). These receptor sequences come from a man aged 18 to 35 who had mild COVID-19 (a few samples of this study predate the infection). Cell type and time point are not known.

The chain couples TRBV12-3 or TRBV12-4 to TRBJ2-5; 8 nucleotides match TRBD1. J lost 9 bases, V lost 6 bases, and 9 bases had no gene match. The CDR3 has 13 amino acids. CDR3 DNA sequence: TGTGCCAGCAGCCCAATCGACAGGGGACCCCAGTACTTC. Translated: CASSPIDRGPQYF.

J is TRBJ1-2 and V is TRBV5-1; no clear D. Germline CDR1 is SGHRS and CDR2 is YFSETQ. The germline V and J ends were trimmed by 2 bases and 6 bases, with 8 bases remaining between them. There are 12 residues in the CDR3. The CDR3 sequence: CASSFDTHGYTF. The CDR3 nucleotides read TGCGCCAGCAGCTTTGATACTCATGGCTACACCTTC.

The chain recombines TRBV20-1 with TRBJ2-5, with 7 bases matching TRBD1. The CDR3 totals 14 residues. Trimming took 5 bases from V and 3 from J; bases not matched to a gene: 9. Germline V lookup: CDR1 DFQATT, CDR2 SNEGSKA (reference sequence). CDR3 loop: CSALGTEGEETQYF. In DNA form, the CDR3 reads TGCAGTGCTCTCGGGACAGAAGGCGAAGAGACCCAGTACTTC.

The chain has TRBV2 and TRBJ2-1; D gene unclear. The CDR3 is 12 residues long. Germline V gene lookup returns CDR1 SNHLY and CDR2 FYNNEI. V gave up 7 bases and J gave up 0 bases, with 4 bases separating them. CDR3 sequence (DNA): TGTGCCAGCACCCCCTCCTACAATGAGCAGTTCTTC. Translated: CASTPSYNEQFF. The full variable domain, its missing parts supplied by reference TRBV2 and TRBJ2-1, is EPEVTQTPSHQVTQMGQEVILRCVPISNHLYFYWYRQILGQKVEFLVSFYNNEISEKSEIFDDQFSVERPDGSNFTLKIRSTKLEDSAMYFCASTPSYNEQFFGPGTRLTVL.

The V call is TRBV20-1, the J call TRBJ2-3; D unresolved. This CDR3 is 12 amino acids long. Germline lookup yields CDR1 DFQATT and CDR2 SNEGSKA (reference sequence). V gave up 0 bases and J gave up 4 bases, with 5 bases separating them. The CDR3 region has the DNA TGCAGTGCTAGAGATCAATCAGATACGCAGTATTTT. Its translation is CSARDQSDTQYF.

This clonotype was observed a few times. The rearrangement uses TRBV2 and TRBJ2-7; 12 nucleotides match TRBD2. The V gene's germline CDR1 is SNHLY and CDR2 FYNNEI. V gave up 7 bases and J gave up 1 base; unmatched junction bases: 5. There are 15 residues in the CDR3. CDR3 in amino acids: CASTPTSGGSYEQYF. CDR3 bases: TGTGCCAGCACTCCGACTAGCGGGGGATCCTACGAGCAGTACTTC. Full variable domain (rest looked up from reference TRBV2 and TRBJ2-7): EPEVTQTPSHQVTQMGQEVILRCVPISNHLYFYWYRQILGQKVEFLVSFYNNEISEKSEIFDDQFSVERPDGSNFTLKIRSTKLEDSAMYFCASTPTSGGSYEQYFGPGTRLTVT.

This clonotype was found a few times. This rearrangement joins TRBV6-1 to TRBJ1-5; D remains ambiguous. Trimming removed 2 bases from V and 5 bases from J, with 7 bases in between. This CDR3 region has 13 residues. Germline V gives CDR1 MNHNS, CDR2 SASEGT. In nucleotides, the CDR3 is TGTGCCAGCAGTGAACAAGGATATCAGCCCCAGCATTTT. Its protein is CASSEQGYQPQHF.

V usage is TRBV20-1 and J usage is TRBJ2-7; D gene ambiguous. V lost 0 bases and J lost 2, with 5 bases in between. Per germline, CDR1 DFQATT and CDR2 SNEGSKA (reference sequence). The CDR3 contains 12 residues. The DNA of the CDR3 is TGCAGTGCTAGAGACGGAACCTACGAGCAGTACGTC. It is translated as CSARDGTYEQYV.

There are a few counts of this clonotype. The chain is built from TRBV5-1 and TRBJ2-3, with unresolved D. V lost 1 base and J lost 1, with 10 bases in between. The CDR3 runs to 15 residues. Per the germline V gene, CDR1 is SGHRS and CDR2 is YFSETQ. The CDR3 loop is CASSLKDSGTDTQYF. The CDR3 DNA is TGCGCCAGCAGCTTGAAAGACTCCGGCACAGATACGCAGTATTTT.

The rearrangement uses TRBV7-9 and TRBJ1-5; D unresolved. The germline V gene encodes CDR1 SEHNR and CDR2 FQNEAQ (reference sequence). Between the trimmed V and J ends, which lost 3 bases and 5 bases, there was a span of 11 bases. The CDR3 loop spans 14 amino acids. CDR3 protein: CASSFTGADQPQHF. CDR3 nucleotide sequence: TGTGCCAGCAGCTTTACGGGTGCCGATCAGCCCCAGCATTTT.

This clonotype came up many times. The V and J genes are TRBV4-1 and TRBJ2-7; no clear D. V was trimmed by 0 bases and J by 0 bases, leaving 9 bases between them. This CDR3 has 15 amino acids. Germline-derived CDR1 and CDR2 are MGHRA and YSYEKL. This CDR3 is CASSQDPVSSYEQYF. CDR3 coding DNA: TGCGCCAGCAGCCAAGATCCGGTGAGCTCCTACGAGCAGTACTTC.

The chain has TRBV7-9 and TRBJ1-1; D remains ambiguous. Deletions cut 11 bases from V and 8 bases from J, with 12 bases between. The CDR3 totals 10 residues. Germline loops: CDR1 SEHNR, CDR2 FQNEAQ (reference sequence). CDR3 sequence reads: CAVEPGEAFF. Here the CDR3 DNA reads TGTGCCGTAGAGCCGGGGGAAGCTTTCTTT.

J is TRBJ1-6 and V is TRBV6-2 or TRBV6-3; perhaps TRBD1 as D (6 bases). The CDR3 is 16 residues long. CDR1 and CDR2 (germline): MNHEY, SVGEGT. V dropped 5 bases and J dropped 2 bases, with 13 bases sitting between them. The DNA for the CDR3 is TGTGCCAGCAGTCACGACAGGAAGACCTATAATTCACCCCTCCACTTT. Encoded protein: CASSHDRKTYNSPLHF.

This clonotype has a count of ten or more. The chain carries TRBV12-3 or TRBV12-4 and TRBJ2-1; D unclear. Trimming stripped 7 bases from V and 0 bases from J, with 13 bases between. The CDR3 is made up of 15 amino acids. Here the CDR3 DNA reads TGTGCCAGCACTAAGGACCAGAGCTCCTACAATGAGCAGTTCTTC. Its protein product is CASTKDQSSYNEQFF.

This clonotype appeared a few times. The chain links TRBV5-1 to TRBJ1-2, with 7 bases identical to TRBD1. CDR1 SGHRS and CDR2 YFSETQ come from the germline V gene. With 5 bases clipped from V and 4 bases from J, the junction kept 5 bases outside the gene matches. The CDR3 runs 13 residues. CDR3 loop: CASSRQGTYGYTF. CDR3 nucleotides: TGCGCCAGCAGTCGACAGGGTACCTATGGCTACACCTTC.

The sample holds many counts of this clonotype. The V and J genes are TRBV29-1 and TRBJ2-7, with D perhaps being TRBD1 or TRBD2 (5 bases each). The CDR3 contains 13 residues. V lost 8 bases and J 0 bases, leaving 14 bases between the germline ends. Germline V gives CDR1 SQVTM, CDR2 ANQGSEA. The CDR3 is CSRGDGRSYEQYV. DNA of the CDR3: TGCAGCCGAGGGGACGGACGCTCCTACGAGCAGTACGTC.